The rows below give T cell receptor beta chains drawn from one sample of a study of T-cell memory formation after mild COVID-19. TCRdb ran MiXCR on the 5' RACE reads and lists one entry per CDR3 protein. The data contain 140,000 or so distinct CDR3 sequences, approximately 5.7% of them seen just once; the ten biggest clones take up approximately 2.2%. The sample taken for sequencing was PBMCs or a T cell subset sorted from them (not recorded which). The origin of the receptors is an adult woman who had mild COVID-19 (a few samples of this study predate the infection). Cell type and time point are not known. CDR3s include the opening cysteine and the closing phenylalanine or tryptophan. The D gene is left open where the match is weak. Clone size is stated in some rows and not others, as once, few, many or a class when expanded.

j_call | clone_size | v_call | d_call | cdr3_aa | cdr3_nt
TRBJ2-1 | many | TRBV7-2 | TRBD2 | CASSFSGGLYNEQFF | TGTGCCAGCAGCTTTAGCGGGGGGTTATACAATGAGCAGTTCTTC
TRBJ1-1 | few | TRBV12-3/TRBV12-4 | . | CASSWGRESQPKNTEAFF | TGTGCCAGCAGTTGGGGCAGGGAATCCCAACCAAAGAACACTGAAGCTTTCTTT
TRBJ1-5 | . | TRBV24-1 | TRBD1 | CATSDHRQGSNQPQHF | TGTGCCACCAGTGACCATAGACAGGGTAGCAATCAGCCCCAGCATTTT
TRBJ2-2 | few | TRBV5-5 | TRBD2 | CASRLTPGTSASNTGELFF | TGTGCCAGCAGACTTACCCCCGGGACTAGCGCCTCGAACACCGGGGAGCTGTTTTTT
TRBJ2-1 | . | TRBV10-3 | . | CAISESEVGNEQFF | TGTGCCATCAGTGAGTCCGAGGTTGGCAATGAGCAGTTCTTC
TRBJ1-1 | few | TRBV6-2/TRBV6-3 | . | CASSPRNTEAFF | TGTGCCAGCAGTCCTCGGAACACTGAAGCTTTCTTT
TRBJ1-5 | many | TRBV15 | . | CATSRDLWGNQPQHF | TGTGCCACCAGCAGAGATTTGTGGGGCAATCAGCCCCAGCATTTT
TRBJ2-1 | many | TRBV5-5 | TRBD2 | CASSSRLADYNEQFF | TGTGCCAGCAGCTCCCGACTAGCGGATTACAATGAGCAGTTCTTC
TRBJ1-1 | many | TRBV12-3/TRBV12-4 | . | CASTSPRNTEAFF | TGTGCCAGCACCTCGCCTCGGAACACTGAAGCTTTCTTT
TRBJ1-1 | few | TRBV7-3 | TRBD1 | CASSLKGQGNTEAFF | TGTGCCAGCAGCTTAAAGGGACAGGGGAACACTGAAGCTTTCTTT
TRBJ2-5 | many | TRBV5-1 | TRBD1 | CASSFLTGAQETQYF | TGCGCCAGCAGCTTCCTGACAGGGGCACAAGAGACCCAGTACTTC
TRBJ2-2 | few | TRBV15 | . | CATSRALYTGELFF | TGTGCCACCAGCAGAGCCTTATACACCGGGGAGCTGTTTTTT
TRBJ1-1 | . | TRBV19 | . | CASSLEGGRFQRTEAFF | TGTGCCAGTAGTCTCGAGGGGGGGCGATTTCAGAGGACTGAAGCTTTCTTT
TRBJ2-1 | many | TRBV6-5 | TRBD2 | CASSPPGGYNEQFF | TGTGCCAGCAGTCCCCCGGGGGGCTACAATGAGCAGTTCTTC
TRBJ2-2 | many | TRBV5-1 | . | CASSDAGQLGTGELFF | TGCGCCAGCAGCGATGCGGGCCAGCTCGGCACCGGGGAGCTGTTTTTT
TRBJ2-3 | many | TRBV15 | . | CATSRRRGYTDTQYF | TGTGCCACCAGCCGACGACGGGGATACACAGATACGCAGTATTTT
TRBJ2-5 | . | TRBV6-1 | . | CASEPLQETQYF | TGTGCCAGCGAGCCCTTACAAGAGACCCAGTACTTC
TRBJ2-3 | many | TRBV7-9 | . | CASSPLIPQYF | TGTGCCAGCAGCCCTCTAATCCCGCAGTATTTT
TRBJ2-3 | few | TRBV18 | TRBD1 | CASSADRGLWDTQYF | TGTGCCAGCTCAGCAGACAGGGGGCTTTGGGATACGCAGTATTTT
TRBJ1-1 | few | TRBV6-5 | . | CASSSPPDGSTEAFF | TGTGCCAGCAGCTCCCCCCCTGACGGATCCACTGAAGCTTTCTTT
TRBJ2-7 | many | TRBV6-5 | . | CASSYAIGGYEQYF | TGTGCCAGCAGTTACGCGATAGGGGGCTACGAGCAGTACTTC
TRBJ2-3 | many | TRBV7-3 | TRBD1 | CASSWTGTVGTDTQYF | TGTGCCAGCAGCTGGACCGGGACAGTAGGGACCGATACGCAGTATTTT
TRBJ1-1 | . | TRBV18 | TRBD1 | CASSPRQGTREAFF | TGTGCCAGCTCCCCAAGACAGGGAACCCGAGAAGCTTTCTTT
TRBJ2-2 | few | TRBV5-1 | . | CASSAEVGGTGELFF | TGCGCCAGCAGCGCCGAAGTAGGGGGCACCGGGGAGCTGTTTTTT
TRBJ1-4 | . | TRBV20-1 | . | CSARDLFGARPNNEKLFF | TGCAGTGCTAGAGATTTGTTTGGAGCGAGACCCAATAATGAAAAACTGTTTTTT
TRBJ2-1 | many | TRBV20-1 | . | CSVRESSYNEQFF | TGCAGTGTCCGGGAGAGCTCCTACAATGAGCAGTTCTTC
TRBJ1-4 | many | TRBV5-1 | TRBD1 | CASSHGTGNEKLFF | TGCGCCAGCAGCCACGGGACAGGGAATGAAAAACTGTTTTTT
TRBJ2-2 | many | TRBV5-1 | TRBD2 | CASSSGTRVAGELFF | TGCGCCAGCAGCTCCGGGACTAGGGTCGCCGGGGAGCTGTTTTTT
TRBJ1-1 | . | TRBV3-1 | TRBD1 | CASSLRWDRLSDRTEAFF | TGTGCCAGCAGCCTACGATGGGACAGGCTTTCCGATAGGACTGAAGCTTTCTTT
TRBJ2-7 | . | TRBV5-1 | . | CASSLGVRGDYEQYF | TGCGCCAGCAGCTTGGGCGTCAGGGGGGACTACGAGCAGTACTTC
TRBJ2-7 | . | TRBV7-9 | . | CASSGDNTYEQYF | TGTGCCAGCAGCGGTGACAATACCTACGAGCAGTACTTC
TRBJ2-2 | few | TRBV7-9 | TRBD1 | CASSPPGTANTGELFF | TGTGCCAGCAGCCCACCCGGGACAGCGAACACCGGGGAGCTGTTTTTT
TRBJ2-3 | few | TRBV9 | TRBD2 | CASSTLAGRTDTQYF | TGTGCCAGCAGCACCCTAGCGGGTCGCACAGATACGCAGTATTTT
TRBJ1-3 | few | TRBV2 | . | CASRIEGSSGNTIYF | TGTGCCAGCAGGATTGAGGGTAGCTCTGGAAACACCATATATTTT
TRBJ2-2 | many | TRBV5-1 | . | CASRKALNTGELFF | TGCGCCAGCAGAAAGGCATTGAACACCGGGGAGCTGTTTTTT
TRBJ1-1 | many | TRBV12-3/TRBV12-4 | . | CASSLQGLGTEAFF | TGTGCCAGCAGTTTACAGGGATTGGGCACTGAAGCTTTCTTT
TRBJ2-1 | many | TRBV9 | TRBD2 | CASSVVSGLVNNEQFF | TGTGCCAGCAGCGTAGTATCGGGACTAGTCAACAATGAGCAGTTCTTC
TRBJ2-1 | many | TRBV20-1 | . | CSASGGYNEQFF | TGCAGTGCTAGTGGGGGCTACAATGAGCAGTTCTTC
TRBJ2-7 | few | TRBV5-1 | . | CASSLPLTGAYEQYF | TGCGCCAGCAGCTTGCCCCTAACCGGAGCCTACGAGCAGTACTTC
TRBJ1-1 | . | TRBV20-1 | . | CSAPDRGRAEAFF | TGCAGTGCGCCGGACAGAGGGCGAGCTGAAGCTTTCTTT
TRBJ1-1 | many | TRBV5-1 | TRBD1 | CASSSRQGGIGTEAFF | TGCGCCAGCAGCTCCCGACAGGGAGGTATCGGCACTGAAGCTTTCTTT
TRBJ1-3 | . | TRBV18 | . | CASSIQDGRSGNTIYF | TGTGCCAGCTCAATCCAAGACGGCCGCTCTGGAAACACCATATATTTT
TRBJ2-1 | few | TRBV5-4 | . | CASSLVGSDEQFF | TGTGCCAGCAGCTTGGTGGGTTCTGATGAGCAGTTCTTC
TRBJ2-1 | many | TRBV4-2 | . | CASSMQISNEQFF | TGTGCCAGCAGCATGCAGATCTCCAATGAGCAGTTCTTC
TRBJ2-1 | many | TRBV29-1 | TRBD2 | CSVERSGTSGTGGEQFF | TGCAGCGTTGAAAGGTCTGGGACTAGCGGGACAGGGGGTGAGCAGTTCTTC
TRBJ2-3 | few | TRBV5-4 | . | CASSLSLAYKADTQYF | TGTGCCAGCAGCTTGTCCCTAGCATATAAGGCCGATACGCAGTATTTT
TRBJ1-5 | many | TRBV15 | . | CATSRDLRSGTQPQHF | TGTGCCACCAGCAGAGATCTCAGGAGCGGCACTCAGCCCCAGCATTTT
TRBJ2-6 | many | TRBV21-1 | . | CARGQHPDSGANVLTF | TGTGCCAGGGGCCAGCACCCAGACTCTGGGGCCAACGTCCTGACTTTC
TRBJ1-1 | few | TRBV11-2 | . | CASSRGGTNTEAFF | TGTGCCAGCAGTCGAGGGGGTACGAACACTGAAGCTTTCTTT
TRBJ2-5 | . | TRBV4-2 | . | CASSQVSASQETQYF | TGTGCCAGCAGCCAAGTCTCGGCTTCTCAAGAGACCCAGTACTTC
TRBJ1-6 | . | TRBV10-3 | . | CAISESHINSPLHF | TGTGCCATCAGTGAGTCTCACATAAATTCACCCCTCCACTTT
TRBJ2-1 | many | TRBV7-2 | . | CASSPRAVRGGEQFF | TGTGCCAGCAGCCCCCGGGCCGTAAGGGGTGGTGAGCAGTTCTTC
TRBJ2-7 | many | TRBV12-5 | . | CASGPPDALHEQYF | TGTGCTAGTGGTCCGCCGGACGCCTTGCACGAGCAGTACTTC